The clone carrying this TCR beta chain appeared a few times. Its target is unknown. The data derive from a study of response to subunit inactivated influenza vaccine. The length of the CDR3 is 17 residues. Germline V CDR1 and CDR2: MNHEY, SVGAGI. Trimming removed 0 bases at V and 0 bases at J, with 14 bases between. MiXCR, applied by TCRdb to the RT-PCR reads, yields one record per CDR3 protein. The sample carries almost 600,000 distinct CDR3 sequences, 11% to 15% recorded once. Study results and caveats: Authors suggested each seasonal influenza vaccination recruits few new T cells.

This receptor was taken from a man aged 50 or older who received an inactivated influenza vaccine. The genes are TRBV6-5 and TRBJ1-2; no reliable D call. This specimen consisted of PBMCs from blood, obtained roughly 12 days after vaccination. DNA for the CDR3: TGTGCCAGCAGTTACTCGGCACCCAATGGAGCTAACTATGGCTACACCTTC. Residues: CASSYSAPNGANYGYTF.